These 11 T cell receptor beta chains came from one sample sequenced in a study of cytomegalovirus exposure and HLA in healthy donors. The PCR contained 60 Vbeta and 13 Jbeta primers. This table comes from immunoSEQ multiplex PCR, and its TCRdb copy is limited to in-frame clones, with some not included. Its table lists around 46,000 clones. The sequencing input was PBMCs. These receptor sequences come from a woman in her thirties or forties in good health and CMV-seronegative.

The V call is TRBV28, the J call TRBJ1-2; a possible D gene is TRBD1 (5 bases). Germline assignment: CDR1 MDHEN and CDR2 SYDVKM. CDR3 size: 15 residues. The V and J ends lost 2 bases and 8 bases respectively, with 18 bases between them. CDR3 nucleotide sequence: TGTGCCAGCAGTTTAGGCAGGGATCGCGGGAGAGGCTACACCTTC. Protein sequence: CASSLGRDRGRGYTF.

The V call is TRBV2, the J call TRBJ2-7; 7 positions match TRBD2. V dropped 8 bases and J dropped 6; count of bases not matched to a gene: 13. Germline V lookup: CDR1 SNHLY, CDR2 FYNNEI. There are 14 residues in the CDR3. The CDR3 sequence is CASGGKTSYSEQYF. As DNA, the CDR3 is TGTGCCAGCGGGGGGAAGACTAGCTACTCCGAGCAGTACTTC.

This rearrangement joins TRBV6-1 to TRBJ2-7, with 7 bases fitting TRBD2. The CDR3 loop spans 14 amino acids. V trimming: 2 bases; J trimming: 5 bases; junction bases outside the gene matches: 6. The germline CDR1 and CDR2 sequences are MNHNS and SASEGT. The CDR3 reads CASSEFGSGDEQYF. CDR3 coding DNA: TGTGCCAGCAGTGAATTTGGCAGCGGGGACGAGCAGTACTTC.

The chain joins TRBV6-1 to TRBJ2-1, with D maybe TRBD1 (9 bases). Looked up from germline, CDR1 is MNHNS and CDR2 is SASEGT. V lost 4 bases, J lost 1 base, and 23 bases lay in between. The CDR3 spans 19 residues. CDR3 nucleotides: TGTGCCAGCAGTGCGACAGGGGGTGGTAGCGGGACGTCCTACAATGAGCAGTTCTTC. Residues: CASSATGGGSGTSYNEQFF.

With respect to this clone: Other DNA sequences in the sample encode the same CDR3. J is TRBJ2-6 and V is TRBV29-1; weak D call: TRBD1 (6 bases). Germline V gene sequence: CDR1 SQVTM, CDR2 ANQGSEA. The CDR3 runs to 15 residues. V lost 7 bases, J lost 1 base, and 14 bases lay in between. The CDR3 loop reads CSALRTVSGANVLTF. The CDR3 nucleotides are TGCAGCGCCCTCCGGACAGTATCTGGGGCCAACGTCCTGACTTTC.

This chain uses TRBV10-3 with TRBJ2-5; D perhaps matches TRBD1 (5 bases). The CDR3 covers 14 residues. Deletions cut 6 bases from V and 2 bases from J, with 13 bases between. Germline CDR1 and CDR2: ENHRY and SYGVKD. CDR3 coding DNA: TGTGCCATCAGCTCGACAGCTCCGCAAGAGACCCAGTACTTC. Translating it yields CAISSTAPQETQYF.

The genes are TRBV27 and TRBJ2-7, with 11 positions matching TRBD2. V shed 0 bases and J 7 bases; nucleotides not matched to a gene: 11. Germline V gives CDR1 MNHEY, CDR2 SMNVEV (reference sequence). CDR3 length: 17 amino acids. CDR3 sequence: CASSLSFVGLAGGEQYF. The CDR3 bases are TGTGCCAGCAGTTTATCGTTTGTAGGACTAGCGGGTGGTGAGCAGTACTTC.

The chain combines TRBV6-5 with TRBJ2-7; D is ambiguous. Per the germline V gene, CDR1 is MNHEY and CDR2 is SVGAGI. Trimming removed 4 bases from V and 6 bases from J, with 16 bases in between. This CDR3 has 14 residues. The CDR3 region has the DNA TGTGCCAGCAGTTTCCAGGCCCTCTTCGGCGAGCAGTACTTC. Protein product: CASSFQALFGEQYF.

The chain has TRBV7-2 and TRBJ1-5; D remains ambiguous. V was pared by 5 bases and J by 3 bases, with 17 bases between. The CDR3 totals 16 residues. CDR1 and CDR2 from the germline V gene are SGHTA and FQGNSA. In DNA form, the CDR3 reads TGTGCCAGCAGCCTTTACCTAACAGAATTCAATCAGCCCCAGCATTTT. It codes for CASSLYLTEFNQPQHF.

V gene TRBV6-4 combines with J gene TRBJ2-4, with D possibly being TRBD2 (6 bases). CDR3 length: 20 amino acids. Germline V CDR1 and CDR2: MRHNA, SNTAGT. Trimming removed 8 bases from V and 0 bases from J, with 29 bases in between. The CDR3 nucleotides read TGTGCCAGCTCTCGCCCGATTCAAGGAGGGAAGCGGGTAGCCAAAAACATTCAGTACTTC. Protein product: CASSRPIQGGKRVAKNIQYF.

For the CDR3, the DNA is TGTGCCAGCAGTCTCGGACAGCTCCTTACCGAGACCCAGTACTTC. Its translation: CASSLGQLLTETQYF. V and J are TRBV2 and TRBJ2-5; maybe TRBD1 (6 bases). The CDR3 loop spans 15 amino acids. The germline CDR1 and CDR2 sequences are SNHLY and FYNNEI. Trimming left V 5 bases short and J 5 bases short, with 18 bases between.